These T cell receptor beta chains were read from a single sample in a study of blood T cell repertoires in COVID-19. Some clones are missing from TCRdb's copy, which holds only in-frame ones; the method was immunoSEQ multiplex PCR. Of 70,000 to 75,000 clones in the sample, approximately 85% were seen once. Sequencing was performed on peripheral blood. The receptors here all came from a human donor in a cohort sampled during active COVID-19. Both conserved end residues are part of each CDR3. A D gene is named only where the DNA matches it firmly. The size field is filled for only some rows; it gives once, few, many or a size class.

.,TRBJ1-4,TRBV3-1/TRBV3-2,.,CASSQEPGEREKLFF,TGTGCCAGCAGCCAAGAACCAGGGGAGAGGGAAAAACTGTTTTTT
once,TRBJ1-1,TRBV18,.,CASSPGVDTEAFF,TGTGCCAGCTCACCGGGCGTAGACACTGAAGCTTTCTTT
.,TRBJ1-5,TRBV15,.,CATSRVRGYQPQHF,TGTGCCACCAGCAGAGTAAGGGGATATCAGCCCCAGCATTTT
once,TRBJ1-5,TRBV5-1,.,CASSLHRTYSNQPQHF,TGCGCCAGCAGCCTCCACAGAACCTATAGCAATCAGCCCCAGCATTTT
.,TRBJ2-7,TRBV2,.,CASSDWGSGKYEQYF,TGTGCCAGCAGTGATTGGGGATCAGGGAAGTACGAGCAGTACTTC
.,TRBJ2-7,TRBV18,TRBD2,CASSPPLIQRETAYEQYF,TGTGCCAGCTCACCACCGCTGATTCAGCGGGAGACCGCCTACGAGCAGTACTTC
.,TRBJ2-7,TRBV15,TRBD1,CATSRDGTGAGEQYF,TGTGCCACCAGCAGAGATGGGACAGGGGCCGGCGAGCAGTACTTC
once,TRBJ2-7,TRBV19,TRBD1,CATSSILGTGRHEQYF,TGTGCCACCAGTAGTATACTAGGGACAGGGAGGCACGAGCAGTACTTC
.,TRBJ2-5,TRBV19,.,CASSDRGTQETQYF,TGTGCCAGTAGTGACCGGGGGACCCAAGAGACCCAGTACTTC
.,TRBJ2-5,TRBV7-6,.,CASSRGPQETQYF,TGTGCCAGCAGCCGAGGTCCACAAGAGACCCAGTACTTC
.,TRBJ2-1,TRBV6-7,TRBD2,CASSSSGGPPSYNEQFF,TGTGCCAGCAGTTCGAGCGGGGGGCCGCCCTCCTACAATGAGCAGTTCTTC
.,TRBJ2-7,TRBV19,TRBD1,CASSIEQGMSYEQYF,TGTGCCAGTAGTATAGAACAGGGGATGTCCTACGAGCAGTACTTC
.,TRBJ1-4,TRBV27,TRBD1,CASSQGAHEKLFF,TGTGCCAGCAGCCAGGGGGCGCATGAAAAACTGTTTTTT
.,TRBJ2-5,TRBV7-3,TRBD2,CASSRGLAGGGETQYF,TGTGCCAGCAGCCGAGGACTAGCGGGGGGCGGAGAGACCCAGTACTTC
.,TRBJ2-7,TRBV28,TRBD1,CASSVATGIPYEQYF,TGTGCCAGCAGCGTCGCGACAGGGATCCCCTACGAGCAGTACTTC
.,TRBJ2-5,TRBV28,.,CASSLTGGEWSQYF,TGTGCCAGCAGTTTAACCGGGGGAGAGTGGTCCCAGTACTTC
.,TRBJ1-3,TRBV9,.,CASSGQINSGNTIYF,TGTGCCAGCAGCGGACAGATCAACTCTGGAAACACCATATATTTT
.,TRBJ2-5,TRBV3-1/TRBV3-2,TRBD1,CASSQGQGQETQYF,TGTGCCAGCAGCCAGGGACAGGGGCAAGAGACCCAGTACTTC
.,TRBJ1-5,TRBV7-2,.,CASSERQLNQPQHF,TGTGCCAGCAGCGAGAGACAGCTCAATCAGCCCCAGCATTTT
.,TRBJ2-3,TRBV24-1,TRBD2,CATRASGITDTQYF,TGTGCCACCAGGGCTAGCGGGATCACAGATACGCAGTATTTT
.,TRBJ1-3,TRBV5-6,.,CASSLRLDRTTSGNTIYF,TGTGCCAGCAGCTTACGGCTAGACAGGACGACTTCTGGAAACACCATATATTTT
.,TRBJ2-7,TRBV10-1,.,CASSEKWEKGYEQYF,TGCGCCAGCAGTGAGAAGTGGGAGAAGGGCTACGAGCAGTACTTC
.,TRBJ1-5,TRBV6-5,TRBD1,CATRTTQGTQPQHF,TGTGCCACCCGAACAACACAGGGGACTCAGCCCCAGCATTTT
.,TRBJ2-7,TRBV18,TRBD1,CASSRTGDLLYEQYF,TGTGCCAGCTCGCGGACAGGGGATCTTCTCTACGAGCAGTACTTC
.,TRBJ2-3,TRBV11-2,TRBD2,CASGPGTSGADTQYF,TGTGCCAGCGGACCCGGGACTAGCGGGGCTGATACGCAGTATTTT
few,TRBJ2-5,TRBV12-3/TRBV12-4,TRBD1,CASLYGTAETQYF,TGTGCCAGCTTATACGGGACAGCCGAGACCCAGTACTTC
.,TRBJ1-1,TRBV7-2,TRBD1,CASSLGTGRGTEAFF,TGTGCCAGCAGCTTAGGGACAGGGCGGGGCACTGAAGCTTTCTTT
.,TRBJ2-5,TRBV5-6,TRBD2,CASSFSLAGEQETQYF,TGTGCCAGCAGCTTTTCCCTAGCGGGGGAGCAAGAGACCCAGTACTTC
.,TRBJ1-1,TRBV7-3,.,CASSESRGNTEAFF,TGTGCCAGCAGCGAGTCCAGGGGTAACACTGAAGCTTTCTTT